The rows below give T cell receptor beta chains drawn from one sample of a study of cytomegalovirus exposure and HLA in healthy donors. The assay was immunoSEQ multiplex PCR, and TCRdb's table has in-frame clones only and misses some. The profile shows over 100,000 clones, about three quarters of them singletons. The source material was PBMCs. The receptors shown here come from a man between 40 and 49 years old in good health and CMV-seropositive. CDR3s include the opening cysteine and the closing phenylalanine or tryptophan.

TRBJ2-5	TRBV7-2	CASSYTGTSYETQYF
TRBJ2-3	TRBV5-1	CASSRTRGGYTDTQYF
TRBJ2-2	TRBV5-6	CASRGGKNRNTGELFF
TRBJ2-7	TRBV12-5	CASGLTGASYEQYF
TRBJ2-7	TRBV7-9	CSSSLVGQGPYEQYF
TRBJ1-2	TRBV30	CAWSATGYRVGGYTF
.	TRBV19	CASNAGTSFYEQYF
TRBJ1-1	TRBV5-1	CASTRTGPPVFF
TRBJ1-5	TRBV15	CAIGPGRGPNQPQHF
TRBJ1-3	TRBV5-1	CASSLTSGGGNTIYF
TRBJ1-1	TRBV28	CASRPRGQLNTEAFF
TRBJ1-3	TRBV5-1	CASSLGGLGNTIYF
TRBJ1-5	TRBV28	CASSSVPDQPQHF
TRBJ2-7	TRBV27	CASSFISGGPYYEQYF
TRBJ1-5	TRBV5-6	CASQGGNQPQHF
TRBJ2-4	TRBV28	CASSFSILAKNIQYF
TRBJ2-3	TRBV7-8	CASTPPGGTQYF
TRBJ1-3	TRBV5-6	CASSLMGSSGNTIYF
TRBJ1-2	TRBV6-5	CASSYDHGNYGYTF
TRBJ2-7	TRBV13	CASSLRQMGSYEQYF
TRBJ1-4	TRBV19	CASSMRSYREINEKLFF
TRBJ1-4	TRBV6-1	CASSGLWGQGNEKLFF
TRBJ2-6	TRBV6-1	CASSGQGASSGANVLTF
TRBJ2-1	TRBV7-9	CASSSQDRLYEQFF
TRBJ1-2	TRBV29-1	CSVSDSNYGYTF
TRBJ2-7	TRBV28	CASSSGQGAEQYF
TRBJ2-7	TRBV28	CASSTPLAGRLYEQYF
TRBJ1-6	TRBV28	CASIPGGPNSPLHF
TRBJ2-1	TRBV11-3	CASSLTDGTSGHSYNEQFF
TRBJ1-1	TRBV28	CASSSTLTEAFF
TRBJ2-7	TRBV19	CASSWSGRDSYEQYF